The 5 T cell receptor beta chains listed next were all sequenced from one sample in a study of cytomegalovirus exposure and HLA in healthy donors (dated by TCRdb to 2016 to 2017). Libraries were made using the immunoSEQ multiplex PCR assay. For the multiplex PCR, a mixture combining 60 forward primers for TCR Vbeta segments and 13 reverse primers for TCR Jbeta segments was used. The source is immuneACCESS, and TCRdb retained only in-frame sequences with V and J called. Part of the clones is not carried over; for the studies checked, unresolved V genes explain less than half of this, and the remainder is unexplained. The sample data list 130,000 to 150,000 clones, and around 86% of these were observed just once. 2.9% of the sample belongs to the ten largest clones. What was sequenced was PBMCs. These receptors originate from a woman between 25 and 40 years old in good health and CMV-seronegative.

This clone was seen a single time. The chain recombines TRBV4-3 with TRBJ1-4, with D hard to call. The CDR3 has 17 amino acids. V was cut by 0 bases and J by 10 bases, with 21 bases left in between. Germline lookup yields CDR1 LGHNA and CDR2 YSLEER. The CDR3: CASSQETGGSVIGKLFF. Written as DNA, the CDR3 is TGCGCCAGCAGCCAAGAAACTGGAGGGAGCGTTATTGGAAAACTGTTTTTT.

Worth noting for this clone: A junction end diverges from the germline sequence, so it may reflect a read error. The chain uses TRBV18 and TRBJ1-1; 9 bases are shared with TRBD1. The V gene's germline CDR1 is KGHSH and CDR2 LQKENI. This CDR3 spans 14 amino acids. The CDR3 region has the DNA TGTGCCAGCTCACCTACAGGGGGCTCTGCTGAGGCTTTCTTT. This gives the protein CASSPTGGSAEAFF.

This chain connects TRBV5-1 to TRBJ1-2; 7 nucleotides line up with TRBD1. CDR1 is SGHRS, CDR2 YFSETQ, per germline. After removal of 3 bases from V and 6 bases from J, the junction contained 8 bases not matched to a gene. This CDR3 spans 14 amino acids. DNA of the CDR3: TGCGCCAGCAGCTGGGGACAGACGGCTGATGGCTACACCTTC. Its translation is CASSWGQTADGYTF.

This clone was picked up one time. This chain links TRBV30 with TRBJ1-1, with TRBD1 as a possible D gene (5 bases). Trimming took off 3 bases at V and 6 bases at J, with 14 bases between the two ends. The CDR3 covers 13 residues. The germline CDR1 and CDR2 sequences are GTSNPN and SVGIG (reference sequence). The CDR3 nucleotides are TGTGCCTGGAGCCTCCACGGGGGATCTGAAGCTTTCTTT. Its translation: CAWSLHGGSEAFF.

CDR3 in DNA: TGTGCCAGCAGCCCTCGAAGTAGCGGGCAGAACACCGGGGAGCTGTTTTTT. This codes for CASSPRSSGQNTGELFF. The chain carries TRBV7-9 and TRBJ2-2, with 7 bases lining up with TRBD2. The germline gives CDR1 SEHNR, CDR2 FQNEAQ (reference sequence). After removal of 5 bases from V and 1 base from J, the junction contained 10 bases not matched to a gene. There are 17 residues in the CDR3.